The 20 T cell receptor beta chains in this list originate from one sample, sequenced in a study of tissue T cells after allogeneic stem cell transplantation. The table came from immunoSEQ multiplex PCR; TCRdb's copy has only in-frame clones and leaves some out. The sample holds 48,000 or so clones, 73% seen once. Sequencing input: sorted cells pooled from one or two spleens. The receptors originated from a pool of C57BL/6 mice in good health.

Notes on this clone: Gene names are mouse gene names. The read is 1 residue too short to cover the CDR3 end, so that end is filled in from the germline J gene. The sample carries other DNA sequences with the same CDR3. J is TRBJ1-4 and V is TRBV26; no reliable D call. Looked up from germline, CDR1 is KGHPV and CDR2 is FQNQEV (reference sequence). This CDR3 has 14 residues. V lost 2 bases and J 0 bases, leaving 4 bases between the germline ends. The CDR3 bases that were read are TGTGCCAGCAGTCTGCAAATTTCCAACGAAAGATTATTT. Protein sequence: CASSLQISNERLF. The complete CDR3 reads CASSLQISNERLFF.

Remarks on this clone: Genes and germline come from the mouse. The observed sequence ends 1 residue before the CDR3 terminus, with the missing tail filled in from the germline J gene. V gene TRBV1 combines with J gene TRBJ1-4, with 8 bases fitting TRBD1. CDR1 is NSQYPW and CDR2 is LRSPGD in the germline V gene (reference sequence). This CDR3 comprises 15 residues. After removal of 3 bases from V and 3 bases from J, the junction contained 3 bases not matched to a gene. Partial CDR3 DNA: TGCACCTGCAGTGCTACAGGGGGGACCAACGAAAGATTATTT. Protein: CTCSATGGTNERLF. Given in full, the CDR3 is CTCSATGGTNERLFF.

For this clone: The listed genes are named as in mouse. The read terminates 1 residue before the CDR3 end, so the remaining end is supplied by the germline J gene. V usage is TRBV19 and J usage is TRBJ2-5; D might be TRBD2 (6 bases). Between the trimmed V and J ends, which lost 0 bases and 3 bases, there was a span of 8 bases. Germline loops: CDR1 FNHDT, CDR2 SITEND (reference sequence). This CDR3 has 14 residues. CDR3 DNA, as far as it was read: TGTGCCAGCAGTATAGCCGACTGGCAAGACACCCAGTAC. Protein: CASSIADWQDTQY. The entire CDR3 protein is CASSIADWQDTQYF.

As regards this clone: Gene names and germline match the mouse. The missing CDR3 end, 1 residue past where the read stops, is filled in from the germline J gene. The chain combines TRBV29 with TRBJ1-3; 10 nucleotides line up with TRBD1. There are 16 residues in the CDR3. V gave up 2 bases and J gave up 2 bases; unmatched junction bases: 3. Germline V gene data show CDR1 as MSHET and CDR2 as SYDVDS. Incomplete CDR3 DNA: TGTGCTAGCAGTTTAAAAGGACAGGGGGCTGGAAATACGCTCTAT. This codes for CASSLKGQGAGNTLY. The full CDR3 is CASSLKGQGAGNTLYF. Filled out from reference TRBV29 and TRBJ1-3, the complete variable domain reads DMKVTQMPRYLIKRMGENVLLECGQDMSHETMYWYRQDPGLGLQLIYISYDVDSNSEGDIPKGYRVSRKKREHFSLILDSAKTNQTSVYFCASSLKGQGAGNTLYFGEGSRLIVV.

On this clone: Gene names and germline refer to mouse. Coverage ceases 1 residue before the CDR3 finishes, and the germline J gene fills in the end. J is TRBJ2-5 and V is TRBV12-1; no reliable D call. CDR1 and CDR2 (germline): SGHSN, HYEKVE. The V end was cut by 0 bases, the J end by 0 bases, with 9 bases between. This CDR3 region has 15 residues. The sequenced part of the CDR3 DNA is TGTGCCAGCTCTCTCCAGGACCGTAACCAAGACACCCAGTAC. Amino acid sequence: CASSLQDRNQDTQY. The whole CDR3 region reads CASSLQDRNQDTQYF.

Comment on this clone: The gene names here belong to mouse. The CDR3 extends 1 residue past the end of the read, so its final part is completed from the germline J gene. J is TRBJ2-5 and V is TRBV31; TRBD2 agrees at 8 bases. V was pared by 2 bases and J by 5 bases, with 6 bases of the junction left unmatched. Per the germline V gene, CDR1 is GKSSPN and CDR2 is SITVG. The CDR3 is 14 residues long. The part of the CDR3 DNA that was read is TGTGCCTGGAGTGCCTGGGGGGCCGGAGACACCCAGTAC. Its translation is CAWSAWGAGDTQY. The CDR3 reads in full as CAWSAWGAGDTQYF.

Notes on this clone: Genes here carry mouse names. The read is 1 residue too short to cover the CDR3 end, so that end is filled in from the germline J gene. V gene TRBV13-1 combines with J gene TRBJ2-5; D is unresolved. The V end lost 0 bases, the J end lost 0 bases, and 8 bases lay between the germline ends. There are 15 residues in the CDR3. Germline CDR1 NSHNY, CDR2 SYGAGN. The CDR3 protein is CASSDARGNQDTQYF. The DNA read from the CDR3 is TGTGCCAGCAGTGATGCGCGGGGTAACCAAGACACCCAGTAC.

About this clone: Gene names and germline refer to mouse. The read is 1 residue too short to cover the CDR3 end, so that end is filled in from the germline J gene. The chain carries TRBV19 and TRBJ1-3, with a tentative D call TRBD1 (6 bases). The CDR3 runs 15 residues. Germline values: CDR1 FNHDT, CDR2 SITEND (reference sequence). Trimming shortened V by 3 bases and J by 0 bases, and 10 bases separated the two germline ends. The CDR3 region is CASSKGQNSGNTLYF. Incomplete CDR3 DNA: TGTGCCAGCAGTAAGGGACAAAATTCTGGAAATACGCTCTAT. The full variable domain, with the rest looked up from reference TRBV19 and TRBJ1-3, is GGIITQTPKFLIGQEGQKLTLKCQQNFNHDTMYWYRQDSGKGLRLIYYSITENDLQKGDLSEGYDASREKKSSFSLTVTSAQKNEMAVFLCASSKGQNSGNTLYFGEGSRLIVV.

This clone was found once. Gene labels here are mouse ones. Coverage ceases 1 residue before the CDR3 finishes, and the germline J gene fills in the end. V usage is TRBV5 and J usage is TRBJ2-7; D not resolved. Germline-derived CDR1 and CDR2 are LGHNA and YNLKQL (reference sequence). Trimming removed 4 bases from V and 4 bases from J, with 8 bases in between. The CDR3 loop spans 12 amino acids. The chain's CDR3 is CASSPGRYEQYF. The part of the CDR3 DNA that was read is TGTGCCAGCAGCCCCGGGCGATATGAACAGTAC.

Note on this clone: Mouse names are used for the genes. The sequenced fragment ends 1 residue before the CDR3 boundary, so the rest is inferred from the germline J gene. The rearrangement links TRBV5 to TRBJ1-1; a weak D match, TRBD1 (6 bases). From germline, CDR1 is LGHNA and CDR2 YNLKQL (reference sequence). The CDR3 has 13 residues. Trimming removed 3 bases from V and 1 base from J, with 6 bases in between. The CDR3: CASSQGQNTEVFF. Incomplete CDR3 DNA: TGTGCCAGCAGCCAGGGACAAAACACAGAAGTCTTC.

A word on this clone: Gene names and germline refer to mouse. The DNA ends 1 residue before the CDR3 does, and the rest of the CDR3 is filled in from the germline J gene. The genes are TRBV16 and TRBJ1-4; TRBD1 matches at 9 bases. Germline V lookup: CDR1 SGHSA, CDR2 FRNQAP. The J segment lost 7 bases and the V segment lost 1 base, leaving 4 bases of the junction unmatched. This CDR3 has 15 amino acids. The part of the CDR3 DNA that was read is TGTGCAAGCAGCTTAGGCGGGACAGGGTCCGAAAGATTATTT. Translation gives CASSLGGTGSERLF. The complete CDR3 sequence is CASSLGGTGSERLFF.

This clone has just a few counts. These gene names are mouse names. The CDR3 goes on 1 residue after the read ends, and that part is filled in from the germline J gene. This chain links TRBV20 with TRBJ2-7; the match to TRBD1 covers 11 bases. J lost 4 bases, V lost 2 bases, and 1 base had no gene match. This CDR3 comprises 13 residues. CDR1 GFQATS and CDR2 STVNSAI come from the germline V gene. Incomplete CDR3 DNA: TGTGGTGCTAGGAGGGACAGGGGGTATGAACAGTAC. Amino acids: CGARRDRGYEQY. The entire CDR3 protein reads CGARRDRGYEQYF.

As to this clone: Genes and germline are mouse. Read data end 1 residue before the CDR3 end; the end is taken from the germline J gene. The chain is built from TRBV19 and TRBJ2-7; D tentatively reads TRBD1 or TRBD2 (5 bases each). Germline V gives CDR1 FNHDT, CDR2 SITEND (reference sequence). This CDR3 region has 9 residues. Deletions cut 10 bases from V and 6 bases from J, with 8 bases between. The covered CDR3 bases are TGTGCCCTCGGGACTGAACAGTAC. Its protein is CALGTEQY. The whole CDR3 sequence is CALGTEQYF.

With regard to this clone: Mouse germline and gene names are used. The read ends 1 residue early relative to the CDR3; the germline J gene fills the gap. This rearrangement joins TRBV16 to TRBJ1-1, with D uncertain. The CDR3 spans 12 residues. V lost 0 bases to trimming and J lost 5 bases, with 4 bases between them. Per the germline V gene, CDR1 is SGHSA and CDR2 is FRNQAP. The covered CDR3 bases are TGTGCAAGCAGCTTAGACCAAACAGAAGTCTTC. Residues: CASSLDQTEVF. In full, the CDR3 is CASSLDQTEVFF. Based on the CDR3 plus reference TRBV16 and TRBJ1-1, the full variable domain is NAGVIQTPRHKVTGKGQEATLWCEPISGHSAVFWYRQTIVQGLEFLTYFRNQAPIDDSGMPKERFSAQMPNQSHSTLKIQSTQPQDSAVYLCASSLDQTEVFFGKGTRLTVV.

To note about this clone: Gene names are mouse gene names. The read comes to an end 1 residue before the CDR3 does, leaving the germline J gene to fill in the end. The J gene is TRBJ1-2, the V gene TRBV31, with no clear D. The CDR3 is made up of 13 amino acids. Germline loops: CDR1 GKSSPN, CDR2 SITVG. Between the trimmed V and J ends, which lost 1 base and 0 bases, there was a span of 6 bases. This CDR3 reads CAWSRGSNSDYTF. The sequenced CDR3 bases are TGTGCCTGGAGTCGAGGGTCAAACTCCGACTACACC.

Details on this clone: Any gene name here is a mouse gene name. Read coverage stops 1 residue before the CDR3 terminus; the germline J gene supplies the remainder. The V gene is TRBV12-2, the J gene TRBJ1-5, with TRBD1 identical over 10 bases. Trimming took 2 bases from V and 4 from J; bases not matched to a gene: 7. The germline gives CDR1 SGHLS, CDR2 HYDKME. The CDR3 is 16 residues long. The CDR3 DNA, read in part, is TGTGCCAGCTCTCCGTCTTGGGACAGGGGTAACCAGGCTCCGCTT. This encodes CASSPSWDRGNQAPL. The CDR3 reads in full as CASSPSWDRGNQAPLF. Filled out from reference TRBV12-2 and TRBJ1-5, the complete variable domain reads NSGVVQSPRYIIKGKGERSILKCIPISGHLSVAWYQQTQGQELKFFIQHYDKMERDKGNLPSRFSVQQFDDYHSEMNMSALELEDSAVYFCASSPSWDRGNQAPLFGEGTRLSVL.

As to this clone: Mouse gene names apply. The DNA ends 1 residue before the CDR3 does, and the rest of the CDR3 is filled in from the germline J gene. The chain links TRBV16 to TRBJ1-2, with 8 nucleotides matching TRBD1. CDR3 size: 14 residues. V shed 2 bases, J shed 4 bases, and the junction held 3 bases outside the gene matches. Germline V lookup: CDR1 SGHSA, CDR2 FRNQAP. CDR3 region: CASSLQGAGSDYTF. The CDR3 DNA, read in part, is TGTGCAAGCAGCTTACAGGGGGCAGGCTCCGACTACACC.

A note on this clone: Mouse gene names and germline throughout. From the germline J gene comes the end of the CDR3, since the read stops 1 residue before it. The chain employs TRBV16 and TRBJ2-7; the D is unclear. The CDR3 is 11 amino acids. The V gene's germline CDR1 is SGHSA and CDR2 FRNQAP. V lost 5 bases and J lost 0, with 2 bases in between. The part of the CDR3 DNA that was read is TGTGCAAGCAGCCCCTCCTATGAACAGTAC. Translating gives CASSPSYEQY. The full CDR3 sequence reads CASSPSYEQYF. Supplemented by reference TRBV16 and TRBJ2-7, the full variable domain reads NAGVIQTPRHKVTGKGQEATLWCEPISGHSAVFWYRQTIVQGLEFLTYFRNQAPIDDSGMPKERFSAQMPNQSHSTLKIQSTQPQDSAVYLCASSPSYEQYFGPGTRLTVL.

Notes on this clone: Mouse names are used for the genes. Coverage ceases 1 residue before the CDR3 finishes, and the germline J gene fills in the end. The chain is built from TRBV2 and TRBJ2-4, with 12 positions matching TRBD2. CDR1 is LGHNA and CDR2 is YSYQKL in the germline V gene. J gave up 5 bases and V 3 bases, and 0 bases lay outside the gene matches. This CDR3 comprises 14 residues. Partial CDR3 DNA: TGTGCCAGCAGCCAGGGACTGGGGGGAAACACCTTGTAC. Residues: CASSQGLGGNTLY. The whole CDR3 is CASSQGLGGNTLYF.

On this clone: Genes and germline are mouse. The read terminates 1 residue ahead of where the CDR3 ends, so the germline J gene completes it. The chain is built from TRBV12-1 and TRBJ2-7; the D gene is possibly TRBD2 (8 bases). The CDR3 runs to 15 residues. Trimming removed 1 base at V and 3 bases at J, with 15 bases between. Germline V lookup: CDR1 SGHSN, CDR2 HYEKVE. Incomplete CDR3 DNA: TGTGCCAGCTCTCTACCAGGGGGACTGGTCTATGAACAGTAC. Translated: CASSLPGGLVYEQY. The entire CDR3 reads CASSLPGGLVYEQYF.